The rows below give T cell receptor beta chains drawn from one sample of a study of T cell responses to AZD1222 COVID-19 vaccine. The method was immunoSEQ multiplex PCR; TCRdb's version includes in-frame clones alone and lacks a portion of them. The table records about 72,000 clones, 80% to 90% of them present only once. The sequenced sample was peripheral blood, obtained 28 days after the second AZD1222 dose. These receptor sequences come from an adult who received the AZD1222 COVID-19 vaccine. Both conserved end residues are part of each CDR3. A D gene is named only where the DNA matches it firmly. Size is stated for part of the rows, as once, few or many counts, or as a class when the clone is expanded.

len,j_gene,abundance,d_gene,v_gene,CDR3nt,CDR3aa
15,TRBJ1-6,NA,NA,TRBV15,TGTGCCACCAGCAGAGATCGGAGAAAGAATTCACCCCTCCACTTT,CATSRDRRKNSPLHF
17,TRBJ1-3,NA,NA,TRBV9,TGTGCCAGCAGCGTAAAGAGAGAGCTACACTATGGAAACACCATATATTTT,CASSVKRELHYGNTIYF
14,TRBJ1-2,NA,TRBD1,TRBV28,TGTGCCAGCAGTTCCCCCGGGACAGCCTATGGCTACACCTTC,CASSSPGTAYGYTF
15,TRBJ2-3,NA,NA,TRBV5-1,TGCGCCAGCAGCTTGGTGGCCTACGCCGGAGATACGCAGTATTTT,CASSLVAYAGDTQYF
15,TRBJ1-1,NA,NA,TRBV25-1,TGTGCCAGCAGTGAGCCCGGCCTGGGGAACACTGAAGCTTTCTTT,CASSEPGLGNTEAFF
12,TRBJ1-1,NA,NA,TRBV30,TGTGCCTGGAGTCCCCAGGGCACTGAAGCTTTCTTT,CAWSPQGTEAFF
13,TRBJ1-5,NA,NA,TRBV19,TGTGCCAGTGGCGAAGGGGGTATTCAGCCCCAGCATTTT,CASGEGGIQPQHF
14,TRBJ1-1,NA,TRBD1,TRBV2,TGTGCCAGCAGGGAGGGACAGGGGATCGTTGAAGCTTTCTTT,CASREGQGIVEAFF
13,TRBJ1-1,NA,NA,TRBV29-1,TGCAGCGTTGAGGCAGGAGTGAACACTGAAGCTTTCTTT,CSVEAGVNTEAFF
13,TRBJ1-1,NA,NA,TRBV5-6,TGTGCCAGCAGCTTGATTGGGATCACTGAAGCTTTCTTT,CASSLIGITEAFF
16,TRBJ2-2,NA,TRBD2,TRBV5-1,TGCGCCAGCAGCAGTACTAGCGGAGGGGGAACCGGGGAGCTGTTTTTT,CASSSTSGGGTGELFF
14,TRBJ2-7,NA,TRBD2,TRBV4-1,TGCGCCAGCAGCCAACCCGGGAGGCTCTACGAGCAGTACTTC,CASSQPGRLYEQYF
15,TRBJ2-1,NA,NA,TRBV6-4,TGTGCCAGCAGTGACCCGGCCGGGGCAAACAATGAGCAGTTCTTC,CASSDPAGANNEQFF
15,TRBJ2-6,NA,NA,TRBV2,TGTGCCAGCAGTGCCTCGTTCTCTGGGGCCAACGTCCTGACTTTC,CASSASFSGANVLTF
15,TRBJ1-5,once,NA,TRBV7-8,TGTGCCAGCAGCCCCCAAAGGATTAGCAATCAGCCCCAGCATTTT,CASSPQRISNQPQHF
13,TRBJ1-2,once,TRBD1,TRBV20-1,TGCAGTGCTAATGACAGGGGAACCTATGGCTACACCTTC,CSANDRGTYGYTF
14,TRBJ1-6,NA,NA,TRBV6-5,TGTGCCAGCAGGCTAGGCGTAGCGAATTCACCCCTCCACTTT,CASRLGVANSPLHF
13,TRBJ2-7,NA,NA,TRBV7-9,TGTGCCAGCAGCTTAAACATACCCTACGAGCAGTACTTC,CASSLNIPYEQYF
17,TRBJ1-3,NA,TRBD1,TRBV6-1,TGTGCCAGCAGTGTTCAGACAGGGAATGTCGCCGGAAACACCATATATTTT,CASSVQTGNVAGNTIYF
15,TRBJ2-1,NA,TRBD2,TRBV2,TGTGCCAGCAGTGAAGCGGGAGGGCTCTACAATGAGCAGTTCTTC,CASSEAGGLYNEQFF
15,TRBJ1-3,once,NA,TRBV14,TGTGCCAGCAGCCACGGTGGCGACTCTGGAAACACCATATATTTT,CASSHGGDSGNTIYF
16,TRBJ2-3,few,TRBD2,TRBV2,TGTGCCAGCAGTGAAGCGCTGGGACTAGGAGCAGATACGCAGTATTTT,CASSEALGLGADTQYF
16,TRBJ1-5,NA,TRBD1,TRBV7-2,TGTGCCAGCAGCCCACAGGGGGCCCAGACCCATCAGCCCCAGCATTTT,CASSPQGAQTHQPQHF
12,TRBJ1-2,NA,NA,TRBV27,TGTGCCAGCAGTTCCGGGGGCGCTGGCTACACCTTC,CASSSGGAGYTF
16,TRBJ1-1,NA,NA,TRBV18,TGTGCCAGCTCACCCCCATCGGGGAAACTGAACACTGAAGCTTTCTTT,CASSPPSGKLNTEAFF